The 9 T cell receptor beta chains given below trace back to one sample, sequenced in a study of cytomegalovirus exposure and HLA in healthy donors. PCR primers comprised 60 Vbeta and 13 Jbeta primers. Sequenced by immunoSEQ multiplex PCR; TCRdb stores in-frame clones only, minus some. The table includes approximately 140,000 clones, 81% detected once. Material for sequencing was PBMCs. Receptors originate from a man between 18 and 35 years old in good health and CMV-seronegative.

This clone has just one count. CDR3 region: CASKPGGDEQFF. In nucleotides, the CDR3 is TGTGCCAGCAAGCCAGGGGGCGATGAGCAGTTCTTC. The J gene is TRBJ2-1, the V gene TRBV27; TRBD1 matches 8 bases. The CDR3 covers 12 residues. V lost 7 bases to trimming and J lost 8 bases; unmatched junction nucleotides: 4. Looked up from germline, CDR1 is MNHEY and CDR2 is SMNVEV (reference sequence).

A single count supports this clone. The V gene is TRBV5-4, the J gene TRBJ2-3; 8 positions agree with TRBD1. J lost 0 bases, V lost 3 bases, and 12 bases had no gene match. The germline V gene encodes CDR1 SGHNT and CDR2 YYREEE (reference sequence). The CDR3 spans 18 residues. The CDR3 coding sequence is TGTGCCAGCAGCTCTCCCCCAGGGGGCTCGGGGAGCACAGATACGCAGTATTTT. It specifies CASSSPPGGSGSTDTQYF.

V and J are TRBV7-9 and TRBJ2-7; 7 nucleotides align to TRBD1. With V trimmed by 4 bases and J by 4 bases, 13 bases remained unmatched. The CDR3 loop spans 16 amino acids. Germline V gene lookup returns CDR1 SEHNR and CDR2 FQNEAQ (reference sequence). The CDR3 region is CASSWTLQGVIYEQYF. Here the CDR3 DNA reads TGTGCCAGCAGCTGGACGCTGCAGGGGGTTATATACGAGCAGTACTTC.

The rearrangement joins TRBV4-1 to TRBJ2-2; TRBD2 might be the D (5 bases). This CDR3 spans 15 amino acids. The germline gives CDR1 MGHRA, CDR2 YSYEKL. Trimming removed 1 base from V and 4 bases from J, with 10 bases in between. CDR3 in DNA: TGCGCCAGCAGCCAAGTTCGGGGTACCACCGGGGAGCTGTTTTTT. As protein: CASSQVRGTTGELFF.

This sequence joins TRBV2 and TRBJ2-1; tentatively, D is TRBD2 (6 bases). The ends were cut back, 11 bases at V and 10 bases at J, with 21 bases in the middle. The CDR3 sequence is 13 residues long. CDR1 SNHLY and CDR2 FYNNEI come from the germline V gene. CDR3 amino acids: CAGKDTSHVEQFF. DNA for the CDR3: TGTGCCGGGAAAGACACTAGCCACGTAGAGCAGTTCTTC.

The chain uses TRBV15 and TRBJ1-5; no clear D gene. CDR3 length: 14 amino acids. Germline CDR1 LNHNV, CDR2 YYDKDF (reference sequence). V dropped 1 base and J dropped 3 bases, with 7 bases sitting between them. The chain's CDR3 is CATSRVGSNQPQHF. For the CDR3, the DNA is TGTGCCACCAGCAGAGTGGGCTCCAATCAGCCCCAGCATTTT.

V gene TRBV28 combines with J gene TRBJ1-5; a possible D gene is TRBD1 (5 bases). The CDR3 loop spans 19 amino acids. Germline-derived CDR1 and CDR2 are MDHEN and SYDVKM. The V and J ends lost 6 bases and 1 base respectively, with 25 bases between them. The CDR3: CASRFIAGGYRSSNQPQHF. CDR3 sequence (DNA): TGTGCCAGCAGATTTATAGCCGGGGGGTATCGTTCGAGCAATCAGCCCCAGCATTTT.

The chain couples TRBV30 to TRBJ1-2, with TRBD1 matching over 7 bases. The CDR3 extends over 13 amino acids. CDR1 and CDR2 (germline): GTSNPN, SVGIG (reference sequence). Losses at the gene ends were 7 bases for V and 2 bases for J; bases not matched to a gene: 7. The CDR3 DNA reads TGTGCCTTATACAGGGGACCCAACTATGGCTACACCTTC. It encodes CALYRGPNYGYTF.

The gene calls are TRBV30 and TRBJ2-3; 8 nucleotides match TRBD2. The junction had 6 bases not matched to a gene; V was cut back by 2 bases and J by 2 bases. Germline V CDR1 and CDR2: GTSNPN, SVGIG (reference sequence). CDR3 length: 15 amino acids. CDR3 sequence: CAWSIAGGNTDTQYF. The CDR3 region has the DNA TGTGCCTGGAGTATCGCGGGGGGTAACACAGATACGCAGTATTTT.